The TCR beta chain described here comes from a study of graft-versus-host responses after intestinal transplantation. Study summary: The transplants performed in recipients were multivisceral, liver-intestinal, or isolated intestinal. Tacrolimus and steroids were given for 3 to 4 years to all recipients after anti-thymocyte globulin induction. The study's findings and limits: Analysis identified GvH clones in recipient marrow, with some appearing first in ileum or blood.

Clones were sequenced by immunoSEQ multiplex PCR, and TCRdb holds only the in-frame ones, with some missing. This table holds more than 70,000 clones, roughly four fifths found once. Of note for this clone: Its antigen is still unknown.

Trimming shortened V by 3 bases and J by 4 bases, and 16 bases separated the two germline ends. The CDR3 has 15 residues. Looked up from germline, CDR1 is ENHRY and CDR2 is SYGVKD. The source was unstimulated CD4+ T cells sorted from spleen or lymph node cells, collected before intestinal transplant. The sequence was collected from a human donor who received an intestinal transplant. This chain connects TRBV10-3 to TRBJ2-7; D is undetermined. CDR3 coding DNA: TGTGCCATCAGTGACGGAACAGCTAATCCTTACGAGCAGTACTTC. It yields the protein CAISDGTANPYEQYF.